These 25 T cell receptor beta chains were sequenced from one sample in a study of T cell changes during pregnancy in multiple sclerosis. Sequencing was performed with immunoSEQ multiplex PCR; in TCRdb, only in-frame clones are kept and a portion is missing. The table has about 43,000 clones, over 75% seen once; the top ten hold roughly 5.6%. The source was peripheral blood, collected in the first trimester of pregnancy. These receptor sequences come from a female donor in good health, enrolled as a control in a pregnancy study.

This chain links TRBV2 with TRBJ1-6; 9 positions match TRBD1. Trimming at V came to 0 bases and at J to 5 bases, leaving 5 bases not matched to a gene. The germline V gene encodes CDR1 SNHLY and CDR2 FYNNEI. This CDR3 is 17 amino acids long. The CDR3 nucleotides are TGTGCCAGCAGTGAAGCGGTAACAGGGGGCCATAATTCACCCCTCCACTTT. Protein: CASSEAVTGGHNSPLHF. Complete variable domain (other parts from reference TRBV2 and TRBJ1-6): EPEVTQTPSHQVTQMGQEVILRCVPISNHLYFYWYRQILGQKVEFLVSFYNNEISEKSEIFDDQFSVERPDGSNFTLKIRSTKLEDSAMYFCASSEAVTGGHNSPLHFGNGTRLTVT.

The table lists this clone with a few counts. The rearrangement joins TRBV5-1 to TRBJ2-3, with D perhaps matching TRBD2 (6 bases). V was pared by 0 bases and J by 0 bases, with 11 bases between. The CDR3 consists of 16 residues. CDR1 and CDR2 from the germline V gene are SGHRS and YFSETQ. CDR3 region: CASSLEDYSSTDTQYF. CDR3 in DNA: TGCGCCAGCAGCTTGGAGGACTACTCTAGCACAGATACGCAGTATTTT.

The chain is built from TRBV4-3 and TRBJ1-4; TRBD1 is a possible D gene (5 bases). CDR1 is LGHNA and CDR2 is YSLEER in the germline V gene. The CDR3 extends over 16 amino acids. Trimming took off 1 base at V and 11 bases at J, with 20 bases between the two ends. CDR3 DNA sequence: TGCGCCAGCAGCCAAGTAGGCGGGGCGGGGCAGTGGAAACTGTTTTTT. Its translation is CASSQVGGAGQWKLFF.

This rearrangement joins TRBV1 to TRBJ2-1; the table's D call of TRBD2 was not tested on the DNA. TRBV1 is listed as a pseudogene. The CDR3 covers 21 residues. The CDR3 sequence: CTSSQDQGSGGPPSSYNEQFF. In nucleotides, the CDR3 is TGCACCAGCAGCCAAGATCAAGGTAGCGGGGGGCCCCCTAGCTCCTACAATGAGCAGTTCTTC.

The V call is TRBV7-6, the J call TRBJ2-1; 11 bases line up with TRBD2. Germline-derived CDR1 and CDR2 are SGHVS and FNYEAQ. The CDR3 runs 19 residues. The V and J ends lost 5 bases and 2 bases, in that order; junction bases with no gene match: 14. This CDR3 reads CASSLGQLTSGSTYNEQFF. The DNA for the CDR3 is TGTGCCAGCAGCCTTGGACAGCTTACTAGCGGGAGCACCTACAATGAGCAGTTCTTC.

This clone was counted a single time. CDR3 sequence reads: CASSDLDRGKQFF. The CDR3 DNA reads TGTGCCAGCAGCGATCTGGACAGGGGGAAACAGTTCTTC. This rearrangement joins TRBV9 to TRBJ2-1, with 10 bases identical to TRBD1. Trimming cost V 3 bases and J 13 bases; bases outside gene matches: 7. This CDR3 region has 13 residues. The germline gives CDR1 SGDLS, CDR2 YYNGEE.

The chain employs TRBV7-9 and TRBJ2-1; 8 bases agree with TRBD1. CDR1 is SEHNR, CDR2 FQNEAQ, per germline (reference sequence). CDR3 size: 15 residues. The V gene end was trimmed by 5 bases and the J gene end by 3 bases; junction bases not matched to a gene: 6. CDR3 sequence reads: CASSIRQGRYNEQFF. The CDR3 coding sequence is TGTGCCAGCAGCATCCGACAGGGGCGCTACAATGAGCAGTTCTTC. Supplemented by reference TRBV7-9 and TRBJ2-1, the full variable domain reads DTGVSQNPRHKITKRGQNVTFRCDPISEHNRLYWYRQTLGQGPEFLTYFQNEAQLEKSRLLSDRFSAERPKGSFSTLEIQRTEQGDSAMYLCASSIRQGRYNEQFFGPGTRLTVL.

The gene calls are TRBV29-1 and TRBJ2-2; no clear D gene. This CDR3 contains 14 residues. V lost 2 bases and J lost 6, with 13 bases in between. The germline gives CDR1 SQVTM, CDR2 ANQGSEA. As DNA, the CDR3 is TGCAGCGTTGAAACACAACCCGGGTCCGGGGAGCTGTTTTTT. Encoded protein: CSVETQPGSGELFF.

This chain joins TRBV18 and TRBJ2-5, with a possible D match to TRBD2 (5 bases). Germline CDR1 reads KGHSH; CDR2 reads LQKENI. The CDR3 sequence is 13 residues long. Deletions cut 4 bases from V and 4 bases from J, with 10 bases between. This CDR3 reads CASSLLEGETQYF. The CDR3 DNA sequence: TGTGCCAGCTCACTACTCGAGGGAGAGACCCAGTACTTC.

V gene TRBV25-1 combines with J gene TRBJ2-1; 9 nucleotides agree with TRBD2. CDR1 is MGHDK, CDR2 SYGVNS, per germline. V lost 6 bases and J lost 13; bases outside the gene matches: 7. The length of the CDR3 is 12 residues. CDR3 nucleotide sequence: TGTGCCAGCAGGGATCTGGGACTAGCCCAGTTCTTC. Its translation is CASRDLGLAQFF.

The CDR3 region is CSVESPDGLRSYGYTF. In DNA, the CDR3 is TGCAGCGTTGAATCCCCCGACGGATTACGGAGCTATGGCTACACCTTC. The chain recombines TRBV29-1 with TRBJ1-2; D is uncertain. Trimming pared 2 bases from V and 4 bases from J, leaving 20 bases between. Germline V CDR1 and CDR2: SQVTM, ANQGSEA. The CDR3 has 16 residues.

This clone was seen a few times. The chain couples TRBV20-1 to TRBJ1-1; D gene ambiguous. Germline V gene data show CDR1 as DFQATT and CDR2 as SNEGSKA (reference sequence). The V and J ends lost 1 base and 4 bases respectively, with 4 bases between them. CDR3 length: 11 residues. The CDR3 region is CSARARTEAFF. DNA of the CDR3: TGCAGTGCTAGAGCCCGCACTGAAGCTTTCTTT.

The DNA of the CDR3 is TGCGCCAGCAGCCATTCGACAGGGTTCAGCTATGGCTACACCTTC. Amino acid sequence: CASSHSTGFSYGYTF. The chain joins TRBV5-1 to TRBJ1-2, with 7 nucleotides matching TRBD1. V dropped 4 bases and J dropped 4; count of bases not matched to a gene: 10. The CDR3 runs to 15 residues. Germline-derived CDR1 and CDR2 are SGHRS and YFSETQ. The entire variable domain, with the rest obtained from reference TRBV5-1 and TRBJ1-2, is as follows: KAGVTQTPRYLIKTRGQQVTLSCSPISGHRSVSWYQQTPGQGLQFLFEYFSETQRNKGNFPGRFSGRQFSNSRSEMNVSTLELGDSALYLCASSHSTGFSYGYTFGSGTRLTVV.

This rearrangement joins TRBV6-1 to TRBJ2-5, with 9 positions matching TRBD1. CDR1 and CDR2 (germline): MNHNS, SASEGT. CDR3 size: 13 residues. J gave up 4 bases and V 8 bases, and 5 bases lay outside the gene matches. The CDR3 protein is CASRTGGLETQYF. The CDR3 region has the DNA TGTGCCAGCCGCACAGGGGGCCTAGAGACCCAGTACTTC.

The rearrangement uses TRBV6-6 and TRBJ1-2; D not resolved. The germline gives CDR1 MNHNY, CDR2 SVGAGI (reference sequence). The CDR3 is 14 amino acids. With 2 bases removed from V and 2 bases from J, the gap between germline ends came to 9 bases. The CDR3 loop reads CASSYPTGNYGYTF. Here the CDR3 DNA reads TGTGCCAGCAGTTACCCGACCGGGAACTATGGCTACACCTTC.

Here the CDR3 reads CASSVASGTSGGDTQYF. DNA for the CDR3: TGTGCCAGCAGCGTAGCTTCCGGGACTAGCGGGGGGGATACGCAGTATTTT. This chain uses TRBV9 with TRBJ2-3; TRBD2 matches at 15 bases. The CDR3 extends over 17 amino acids. Germline-derived CDR1 and CDR2 are SGDLS and YYNGEE. V lost 0 bases to trimming and J lost 6 bases; unmatched junction nucleotides: 5.

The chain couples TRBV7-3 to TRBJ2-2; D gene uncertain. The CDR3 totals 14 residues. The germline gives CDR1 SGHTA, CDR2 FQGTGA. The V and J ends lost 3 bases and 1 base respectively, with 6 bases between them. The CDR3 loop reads CASSFTENTGELFF. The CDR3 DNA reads TGTGCCAGCAGCTTTACAGAGAACACCGGGGAGCTGTTTTTT.

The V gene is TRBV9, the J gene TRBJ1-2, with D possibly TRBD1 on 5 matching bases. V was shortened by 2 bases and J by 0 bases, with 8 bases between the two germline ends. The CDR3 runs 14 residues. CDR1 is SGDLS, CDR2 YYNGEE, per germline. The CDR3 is CASSVQGSNYGYTF. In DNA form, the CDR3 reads TGTGCCAGCAGCGTCCAGGGTTCTAACTATGGCTACACCTTC. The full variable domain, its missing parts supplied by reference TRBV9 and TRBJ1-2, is DSGVTQTPKHLITATGQRVTLRCSPRSGDLSVYWYQQSLDQGLQFLIQYYNGEERAKGNILERFSAQQFPDLHSELNLSSLELGDSALYFCASSVQGSNYGYTFGSGTRLTVV.

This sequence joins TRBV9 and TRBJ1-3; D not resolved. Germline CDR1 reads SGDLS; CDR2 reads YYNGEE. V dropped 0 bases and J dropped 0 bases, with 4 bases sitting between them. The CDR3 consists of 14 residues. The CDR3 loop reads CASSVGSSGNTIYF. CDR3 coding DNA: TGTGCCAGCAGCGTAGGGAGCTCTGGAAACACCATATATTTT.

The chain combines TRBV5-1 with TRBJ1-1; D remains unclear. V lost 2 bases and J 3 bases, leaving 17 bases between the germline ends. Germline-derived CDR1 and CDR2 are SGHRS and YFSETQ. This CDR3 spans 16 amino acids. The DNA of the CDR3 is TGCGCCAGCAGCTTTCACTCGATTGGGAGGGACACTGAAGCTTTCTTT. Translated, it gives CASSFHSIGRDTEAFF.

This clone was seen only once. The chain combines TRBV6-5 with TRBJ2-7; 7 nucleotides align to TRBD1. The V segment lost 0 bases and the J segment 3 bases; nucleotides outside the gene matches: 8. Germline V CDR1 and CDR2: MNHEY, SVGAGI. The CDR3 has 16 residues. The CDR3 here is CASSYSERGLDYEQYF. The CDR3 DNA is TGTGCCAGCAGTTACTCAGAGAGGGGGCTTGACTACGAGCAGTACTTC.

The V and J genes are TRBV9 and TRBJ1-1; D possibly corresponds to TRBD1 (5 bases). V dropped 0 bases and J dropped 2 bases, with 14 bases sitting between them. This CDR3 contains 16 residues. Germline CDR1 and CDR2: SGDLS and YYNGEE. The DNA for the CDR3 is TGTGCCAGCAGCGTAGAACCCCAGGGAAGCAACACTGAAGCTTTCTTT. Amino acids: CASSVEPQGSNTEAFF. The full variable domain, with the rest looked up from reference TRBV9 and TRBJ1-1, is DSGVTQTPKHLITATGQRVTLRCSPRSGDLSVYWYQQSLDQGLQFLIQYYNGEERAKGNILERFSAQQFPDLHSELNLSSLELGDSALYFCASSVEPQGSNTEAFFGQGTRLTVV.

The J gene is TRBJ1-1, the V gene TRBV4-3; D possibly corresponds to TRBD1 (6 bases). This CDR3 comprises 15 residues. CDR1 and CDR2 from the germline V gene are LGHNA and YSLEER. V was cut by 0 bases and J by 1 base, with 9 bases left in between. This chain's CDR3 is CASSQDQQGNTEAFF. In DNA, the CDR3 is TGCGCCAGCAGCCAAGATCAACAGGGGAACACTGAAGCTTTCTTT.

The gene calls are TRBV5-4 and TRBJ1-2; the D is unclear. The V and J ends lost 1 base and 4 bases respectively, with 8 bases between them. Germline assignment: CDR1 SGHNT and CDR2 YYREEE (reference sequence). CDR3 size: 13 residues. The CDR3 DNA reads TGTGCCAGCAGCTTGCCAGGAGGCTATGGCTACACCTTC. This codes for CASSLPGGYGYTF.

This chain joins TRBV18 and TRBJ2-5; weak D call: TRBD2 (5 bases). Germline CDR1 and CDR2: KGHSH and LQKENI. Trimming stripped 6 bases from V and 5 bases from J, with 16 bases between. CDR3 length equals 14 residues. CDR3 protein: CASSPGSGEETQYF. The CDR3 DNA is TGTGCCAGCTCTCCGGGATCGGGTGAGGAGACCCAGTACTTC.